This TCR beta chain was observed in a study of T-cell reconstitution after alpha-beta-depleted transplantation in children. Unique molecular identifiers were built into the TCRbeta library. MiXCR, run by TCRdb on the PCR reads, gives a single entry per CDR3 protein. The data hold 260,000 or so distinct CDR3 sequences, with around 11% observed a single time. Germline CDR1 DFQATT, CDR2 SNEGSKA (reference sequence). There are 16 residues in the CDR3. Trimming cost V 2 bases and J 2 bases, with 19 bases left between them. Many counts were recorded for this clonotype. The sequence came from a human donor who donated a stem cell graft to a child with acute lymphoblastic leukemia. The sample here was PBMCs from the stem cell graft donor, taken from the stem cell graft. The chain is built from TRBV20-1 and TRBJ2-7; the D gene is possibly TRBD2 (5 bases). CDR3 in DNA: TGCAGTGCTAGAATATCGAGGGCGGGTAGGCCCTACGAGCAGTACTTC. Translating it yields CSARISRAGRPYEQYF.